A selection of T cell receptor beta chains follows, all from one sample in a study of OX40 agonist ivuxolimab in advanced cancers. Measured with immunoSEQ multiplex PCR; TCRdb has only the in-frame clones, and not every one. The sample shows about 72,000 clones, 88% of them seen only once. The input for sequencing was CD4+ or CD8+ T cells sorted from blood, taken in a trial of the OX40 agonist ivuxolimab. These receptors came from an adult with an advanced solid tumor such as melanoma, head and neck, liver or kidney cancer. CDR3s include the opening cysteine and the closing phenylalanine or tryptophan. The D gene is left open where the match is weak. Expanded clones get a size class; other rows say once, few or many, or leave the size out.

J: TRBJ1-6; size: NA; V: TRBV28; D: NA; CDR3: CASSFVGAATSPLHF; DNA: TGTGCCAGCAGTTTTGTGGGTGCGGCCACCTCACCCCTCCACTTT
J: TRBJ1-4; size: NA; V: TRBV7-9; D: TRBD1; CDR3: CASSLTGTGQKLFF; DNA: TGTGCCAGCAGCTTAACCGGGACAGGGCAAAAACTGTTTTTT
J: TRBJ2-7; size: NA; V: TRBV5-1; D: NA; CDR3: CASSSRNSYEQYF; DNA: TGCGCCAGCAGCTCACGCAATAGCTACGAGCAGTACTTC
J: TRBJ2-7; size: few; V: TRBV15; D: NA; CDR3: CATSRDPSSIYEQYF; DNA: TGTGCCACCAGCAGAGATCCGTCCAGTATTTACGAGCAGTACTTC
J: TRBJ1-1; size: NA; V: TRBV28; D: NA; CDR3: CASSLGVFGGSGTEAFF; DNA: TGTGCCAGCAGTTTAGGGGTGTTCGGGGGTTCGGGAACTGAAGCTTTCTTT
J: TRBJ2-5; size: NA; V: TRBV19; D: NA; CDR3: CASSLYGQETQYF; DNA: TGTGCCAGTAGTCTGTACGGACAAGAGACCCAGTACTTC
J: TRBJ2-5; size: few; V: TRBV27; D: NA; CDR3: CATSWGPQETQYF; DNA: TGTGCCACCTCGTGGGGGCCACAGGAGACCCAGTACTTC
J: TRBJ2-5; size: NA; V: TRBV5-6; D: NA; CDR3: CASSLLLGAAETQYF; DNA: TGTGCCAGCAGCTTACTGCTCGGGGCAGCGGAGACCCAGTACTTC
J: TRBJ2-2; size: NA; V: TRBV12-2; D: NA; CDR3: CASRLDGDTGELFF; DNA: TGTGCAAGTCGCTTAGATGGGGACACCGGGGAGCTGTTTTTT
J: TRBJ1-5; size: NA; V: TRBV28; D: NA; CDR3: CASSRDGNQPQHF; DNA: TGTGCCAGCAGCCGAGACGGGAATCAGCCCCAGCATTTT
J: TRBJ1-4; size: once; V: TRBV5-1; D: TRBD1; CDR3: CASSPDRGNEKLFF; DNA: TGCGCCAGCAGCCCGGACAGGGGGAATGAAAAACTGTTTTTT
J: TRBJ2-2; size: NA; V: TRBV19; D: TRBD2; CDR3: CASSIPSGRAGELFF; DNA: TGTGCCAGTAGTATACCTAGCGGGAGGGCCGGGGAGCTGTTTTTT
J: TRBJ1-4; size: NA; V: TRBV18; D: NA; CDR3: CASSPFSLVGTSYEKLFF; DNA: TGTGCCAGCTCACCATTCTCCCTTGTTGGGACTTCTTATGAAAAACTGTTTTTT
J: TRBJ2-5; size: NA; V: TRBV9; D: TRBD2; CDR3: CASSVAGGVETQYF; DNA: TGTGCCAGCAGCGTAGCGGGAGGTGTGGAGACCCAGTACTTC
J: TRBJ2-3; size: NA; V: TRBV7-9; D: NA; CDR3: CASSRQQAPDTQYF; DNA: TGTGCCAGCAGCCGCCAGCAGGCACCAGATACGCAGTATTTT
J: TRBJ1-1; size: once; V: TRBV9; D: NA; CDR3: CASSLRDAREAFF; DNA: TGTGCCAGCAGCCTCAGGGACGCCCGGGAAGCTTTCTTT
J: TRBJ2-7; size: once; V: TRBV6-1; D: TRBD1; CDR3: CASSEVYGTGEDEQYF; DNA: TGTGCCAGCAGTGAAGTATACGGGACAGGGGAGGACGAGCAGTACTTC
J: TRBJ1-2; size: NA; V: TRBV11-3; D: NA; CDR3: CASSLDALSQENYTF; DNA: TGTGCCAGCAGCTTAGATGCGTTGTCTCAGGAGAATTACACCTTC
J: TRBJ2-1; size: NA; V: TRBV7-6; D: NA; CDR3: CASSSRDEQFF; DNA: TGTGCCAGCAGCTCTAGAGATGAGCAGTTCTTC
J: TRBJ1-1; size: NA; V: TRBV9; D: NA; CDR3: CASSVDTANTEAFF; DNA: TGTGCCAGCAGCGTAGATACGGCGAACACTGAAGCTTTCTTT
J: TRBJ2-3; size: NA; V: TRBV2; D: NA; CDR3: CASWGTDTQYF; DNA: TGTGCCAGCTGGGGGACAGATACGCAGTATTTT
J: TRBJ2-3; size: NA; V: TRBV2; D: TRBD1; CDR3: CASRTGPSTDTQYF; DNA: TGTGCCAGCAGGACAGGGCCCAGCACAGATACGCAGTATTTT
J: TRBJ1-1; size: NA; V: TRBV7-2; D: NA; CDR3: CASSLVSESNTEAFF; DNA: TGTGCCAGCAGCTTAGTCTCCGAGTCGAACACTGAAGCTTTCTTT
J: TRBJ1-1; size: NA; V: TRBV30; D: NA; CDR3: CAWSLQVNTEAFF; DNA: TGTGCCTGGAGTCTACAGGTGAACACTGAAGCTTTCTTT
J: TRBJ1-2; size: once; V: TRBV28; D: TRBD1; CDR3: CASSLQGAIDYGYTF; DNA: TGTGCCAGCAGTCTACAGGGGGCGATAGACTATGGCTACACCTTC
J: TRBJ1-1; size: few; V: TRBV2; D: NA; CDR3: CASSIRTENTEAFF; DNA: TGTGCCAGCAGTATCCGGACAGAGAACACTGAAGCTTTCTTT
J: TRBJ2-2; size: NA; V: TRBV5-1; D: NA; CDR3: CASSLLVGGTGELFF; DNA: TGCGCCAGCAGCTTGTTGGTAGGGGGGACCGGGGAGCTGTTTTTT
J: TRBJ1-1; size: NA; V: TRBV11-3; D: TRBD1; CDR3: CASSSTGTGWTEAFF; DNA: TGTGCCAGCAGCAGCACCGGGACAGGGTGGACTGAAGCTTTCTTT
J: TRBJ2-4; size: NA; V: TRBV5-1; D: NA; CDR3: CASSRETAGIQYF; DNA: TGCGCCAGCAGCCGCGAGACGGCGGGCATTCAGTACTTC
J: TRBJ1-1; size: NA; V: TRBV10-3; D: NA; CDR3: CAIRSEGVPEAFF; DNA: TGTGCCATCAGATCTGAGGGGGTACCTGAAGCTTTCTTT
J: TRBJ2-2; size: NA; V: TRBV28; D: NA; CDR3: CASSFQGVGGGELFF; DNA: TGTGCCAGCAGTTTTCAGGGAGTCGGCGGCGGGGAGCTGTTTTTT
J: TRBJ2-7; size: NA; V: TRBV11-3; D: NA; CDR3: CASSLGFYYEQYF; DNA: TGTGCCAGCAGCTTAGGCTTCTACTACGAGCAGTACTTC
J: TRBJ1-5; size: NA; V: TRBV19; D: TRBD1; CDR3: CASSRQGWNQPQHF; DNA: TGTGCCAGTAGTAGACAGGGTTGGAATCAGCCCCAGCATTTT
J: TRBJ2-1; size: NA; V: TRBV4-1; D: TRBD2; CDR3: CASSQDRTSGRVEQFF; DNA: TGCGCCAGCAGCCAAGATCGGACTAGCGGGAGGGTTGAGCAGTTCTTC
J: TRBJ1-2; size: NA; V: TRBV2; D: NA; CDR3: CASNGQGKGGYTF; DNA: TGTGCCAGCAATGGGCAGGGTAAGGGAGGCTACACCTTC
J: TRBJ2-3; size: NA; V: TRBV10-3; D: NA; CDR3: CAISEFGSGNTDTQYF; DNA: TGTGCCATCAGTGAGTTCGGTAGCGGAAACACAGATACGCAGTATTTT
J: TRBJ1-4; size: NA; V: TRBV28; D: NA; CDR3: CASKNRAAEKLFF; DNA: TGTGCCAGCAAGAACAGGGCGGCGGAAAAACTGTTTTTT
J: TRBJ2-7; size: once; V: TRBV5-1; D: NA; CDR3: CASSLVPSSVSYEQYF; DNA: TGCGCCAGCAGCTTGGTTCCCTCTAGCGTATCGTACGAGCAGTACTTC
J: TRBJ2-3; size: NA; V: TRBV2; D: NA; CDR3: CASSERLGGSQYF; DNA: TGTGCCAGCAGTGAACGTCTGGGGGGATCTCAGTATTTT
J: TRBJ1-6; size: NA; V: TRBV11-3; D: TRBD1; CDR3: CASSHQGENSPLHF; DNA: TGTGCCAGCAGCCATCAGGGGGAAAATTCACCCCTCCACTTT
J: TRBJ1-5; size: few; V: TRBV2; D: TRBD1; CDR3: CASSLGQGVAQPQHF; DNA: TGTGCCAGCAGTTTGGGACAGGGCGTCGCTCAGCCCCAGCATTTT
J: TRBJ2-7; size: NA; V: TRBV19; D: TRBD2; CDR3: CASSIASGGFSYEQYF; DNA: TGTGCCAGTAGTATAGCCAGCGGGGGCTTCTCCTACGAGCAGTACTTC
J: TRBJ2-2; size: NA; V: TRBV18; D: TRBD2; CDR3: CASSPPGGGRGNTGELFF; DNA: TGTGCCAGCTCACCACCGGGCGGGGGACGAGGGAACACCGGGGAGCTGTTTTTT
J: TRBJ2-1; size: NA; V: TRBV11-3; D: TRBD2; CDR3: CASSLGASGNDEQFF; DNA: TGTGCCAGCAGCTTAGGGGCTAGCGGGAATGATGAGCAGTTCTTC
J: TRBJ2-3; size: NA; V: TRBV5-1; D: NA; CDR3: CASSLWGAGTDTQYF; DNA: TGCGCCAGCAGCTTATGGGGGGCGGGCACAGATACGCAGTATTTT
J: TRBJ2-7; size: NA; V: TRBV18; D: NA; CDR3: CASSSSLVIYEQYF; DNA: TGTGCCAGCTCATCAAGTCTAGTTATCTACGAGCAGTACTTC
J: TRBJ2-7; size: NA; V: TRBV7-2; D: NA; CDR3: CASSLSGGHYEQYF; DNA: TGTGCCAGCAGCTTATCTGGGGGCCACTACGAGCAGTACTTC
J: TRBJ1-5; size: NA; V: TRBV5-1; D: NA; CDR3: CASSPGSFNQPQHF; DNA: TGCGCCAGCAGCCCGGGAAGTTTCAATCAGCCCCAGCATTTT
J: TRBJ2-1; size: NA; V: TRBV2; D: NA; CDR3: CASSEQRTGYNEQFF; DNA: TGTGCCAGCAGTGAGCAGCGGACGGGTTACAATGAGCAGTTCTTC
J: TRBJ2-1; size: NA; V: TRBV7-9; D: TRBD1; CDR3: CASSFSGTGVDEQFF; DNA: TGTGCCAGCAGCTTCTCCGGGACAGGGGTGGATGAGCAGTTCTTC
J: TRBJ2-5; size: NA; V: TRBV11-3; D: TRBD1; CDR3: CASGQGAWETQYF; DNA: TGTGCCAGCGGGCAGGGGGCTTGGGAGACCCAGTACTTC
J: TRBJ2-2; size: NA; V: TRBV7-5; D: NA; CDR3: CARSLDRGFTGELFF; DNA: TGTGCCAGAAGCCTCGACAGGGGTTTCACCGGGGAGCTGTTTTTT
J: TRBJ2-2; size: NA; V: TRBV11-3; D: NA; CDR3: CASSPRWARTNTGELFF; DNA: TGTGCCAGCAGCCCCCGGTGGGCCCGAACGAACACCGGGGAGCTGTTTTTT
J: TRBJ2-5; size: NA; V: TRBV7-9; D: TRBD2; CDR3: CASSFRGLAETQYF; DNA: TGTGCCAGCAGCTTTCGCGGACTAGCAGAGACCCAGTACTTC
J: TRBJ2-4; size: once; V: TRBV5-1; D: TRBD2; CDR3: CASSGGLAGENIQYF; DNA: TGCGCCAGCAGCGGCGGACTAGCGGGAGAAAACATTCAGTACTTC
J: TRBJ1-2; size: once; V: TRBV28; D: TRBD1; CDR3: CASSTGQPGGYGYTF; DNA: TGTGCCAGCAGTACGGGACAGCCTGGAGGCTATGGCTACACCTTC
J: TRBJ2-3; size: NA; V: TRBV7-2; D: NA; CDR3: CASSLSRVSTDTQYF; DNA: TGTGCCAGCAGCTTAAGCAGGGTGAGCACAGATACGCAGTATTTT
J: TRBJ1-2; size: NA; V: TRBV28; D: TRBD1; CDR3: CASIDRQGDGYTF; DNA: TGTGCCAGCATCGACCGACAGGGAGATGGCTACACCTTC
J: TRBJ2-2; size: NA; V: TRBV10-3; D: NA; CDR3: CAISAKAPAQTGELFF; DNA: TGTGCCATCAGTGCTAAGGCCCCAGCCCAAACCGGGGAGCTGTTTTTT